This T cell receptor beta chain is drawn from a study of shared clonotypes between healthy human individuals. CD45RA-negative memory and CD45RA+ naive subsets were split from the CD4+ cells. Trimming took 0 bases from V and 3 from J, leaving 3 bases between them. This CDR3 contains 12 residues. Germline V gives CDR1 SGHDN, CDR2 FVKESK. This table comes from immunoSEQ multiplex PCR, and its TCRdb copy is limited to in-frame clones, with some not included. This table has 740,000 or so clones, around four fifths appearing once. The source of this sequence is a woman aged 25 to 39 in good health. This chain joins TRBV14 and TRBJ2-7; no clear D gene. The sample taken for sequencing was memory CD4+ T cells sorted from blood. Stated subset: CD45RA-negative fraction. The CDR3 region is CASSQDYYEQYF. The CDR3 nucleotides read TGTGCCAGCAGCCAAGACTACTACGAGCAGTACTTC.